This T cell receptor beta chain was recorded in a study of cytomegalovirus exposure and HLA in healthy donors. Study outcomes and limitations: The investigators catalogued under 200 TCR beta chains as cytomegalovirus-associated. CMV serostatus was the only recorded immune exposure for donors. Segments of the TCR beta V type were, in most cases, productive about 90% or about 30% of the time in an earlier analysis. Later work found that TCR association rates differed between HLA loci; DRB1 had the most and HLA-C the fewest.

With 60 Vbeta and 13 Jbeta primers, the PCR was carried out. Produced via immunoSEQ multiplex PCR; TCRdb's table is partial and in-frame only. The sample has 170,000 or so clones; roughly 84% are singletons. On this clone itself: Its antigen is unidentified.

V shed 0 bases and J 6 bases; nucleotides not matched to a gene: 9. The germline CDR1 and CDR2 sequences are SGHRS and YFSETQ. The CDR3 has 15 amino acids. V and J are TRBV5-1 and TRBJ2-7; 7 positions match TRBD1. This sequence originates from a boy younger than 10 in good health and CMV-seronegative. Sequencing was performed on PBMCs. The DNA of the CDR3 is TGCGCCAGCAGCTTGGAGGTGGTAACAGGGGTCGAGCAGTACTTC. This sequence encodes CASSLEVVTGVEQYF.